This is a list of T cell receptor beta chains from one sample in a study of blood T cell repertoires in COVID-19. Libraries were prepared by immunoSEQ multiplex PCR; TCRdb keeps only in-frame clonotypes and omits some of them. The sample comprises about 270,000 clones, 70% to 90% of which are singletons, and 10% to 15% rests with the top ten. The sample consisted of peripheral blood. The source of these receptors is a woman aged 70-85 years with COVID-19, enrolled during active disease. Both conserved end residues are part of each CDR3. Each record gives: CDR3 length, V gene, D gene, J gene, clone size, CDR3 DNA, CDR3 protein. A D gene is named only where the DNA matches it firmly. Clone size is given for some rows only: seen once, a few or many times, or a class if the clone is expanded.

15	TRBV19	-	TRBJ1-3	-	TGTGCCAGTAGTAGGACAGTTTTCTCTGGAAACACCATATATTTT	CASSRTVFSGNTIYF
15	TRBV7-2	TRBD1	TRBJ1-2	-	TGTGCCAGCAGCTCCGGACAGGGGGCTGGCTATGGCTACACCTTC	CASSSGQGAGYGYTF
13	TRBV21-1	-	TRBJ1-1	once	TGTGCCAGCAGCCCAAGACGGGAGGCTGAAGCTTTCTTT	CASSPRREAEAFF
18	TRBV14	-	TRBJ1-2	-	TGTGCCAGCAGCCTCACCCCCTCGGGGAACCCCCCTAACTATGGCTACACCTTC	CASSLTPSGNPPNYGYTF
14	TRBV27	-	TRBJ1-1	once	TGTGCCAGCAGTTTACGAGTTGGGAACACTGAAGCTTTCTTT	CASSLRVGNTEAFF
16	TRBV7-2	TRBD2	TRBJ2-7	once	TGTGCCAGCAGTAGGACTAGCGGGGGGCCTTACTACGAGCAGTACTTC	CASSRTSGGPYYEQYF
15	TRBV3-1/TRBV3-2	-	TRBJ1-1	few	TGTGCCAGCAGCCCCCCGGGAGGCTGGAACACTGAAGCTTTCTTT	CASSPPGGWNTEAFF
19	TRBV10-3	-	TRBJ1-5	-	TGTGCCATCAGTGAGTCGACGGACAGAAAACCTTATAGCAATCAGCCCCAGCATTTT	CAISESTDRKPYSNQPQHF
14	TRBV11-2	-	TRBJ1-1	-	TGTGCCAGCGGCCGGGCCGGAGGGTTTCCTGAAGCTTTCTTT	CASGRAGGFPEAFF
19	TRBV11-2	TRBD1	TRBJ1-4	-	TGTGCCAGCAGCCTTCTCGGACAGGGGAGTGATCTAACTAATGAAAAACTGTTTTTT	CASSLLGQGSDLTNEKLFF
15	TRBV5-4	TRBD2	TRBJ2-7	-	TGTGCCAGCAGCTTGGCGGGGGGGAACTCCTACGAGCAGTACTTC	CASSLAGGNSYEQYF
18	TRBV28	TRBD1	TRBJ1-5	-	TGTGCCAGCTCCGAAGGGGGACAGGGCACTTATAGCAATCAGCCCCAGCATTTT	CASSEGGQGTYSNQPQHF
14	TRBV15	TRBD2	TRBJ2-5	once	TGTGCCACCAGCAACACGGGACTAGCGGAGACCCAGTACTTC	CATSNTGLAETQYF
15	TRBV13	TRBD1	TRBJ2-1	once	TGTGCCAGCAGCTCGCCTGACAGGGACCGGAATGAGCAGTTCTTC	CASSSPDRDRNEQFF
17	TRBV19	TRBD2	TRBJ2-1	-	TGTGCCAGCGGGTTGACTAGCGGGGGGTTAAATAACAATGAGCAGTTCTTC	CASGLTSGGLNNNEQFF
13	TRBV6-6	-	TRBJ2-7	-	TGTGCCAGCAATGTACAGCCTTCCTACGAGCAGTACTTC	CASNVQPSYEQYF
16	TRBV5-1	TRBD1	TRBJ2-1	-	TGCGCCAGCAGCTCGGTCTCGGGACAGGGGCCCAATGAGCAGTTCTTC	CASSSVSGQGPNEQFF
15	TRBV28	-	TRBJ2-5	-	TGTGCCAGCAGTCCTCCAGGGGTCGGAAAAGAGACCCAGTACTTC	CASSPPGVGKETQYF
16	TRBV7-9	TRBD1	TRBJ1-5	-	TGTGCCAGCAGCAAAGGGACAGGGGGGGAGAATCAGCCCCAGCATTTT	CASSKGTGGENQPQHF
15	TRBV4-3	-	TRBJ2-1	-	TGCGCCAGCAGCCAAGAATGGGGGGGCAACGATGAGCAGTTCTTC	CASSQEWGGNDEQFF
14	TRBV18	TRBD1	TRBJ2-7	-	TGTGCCAGCTCGCCTACAGGGGGCGGCGACGAGCAGTACTTC	CASSPTGGGDEQYF
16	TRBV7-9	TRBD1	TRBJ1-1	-	TGTGCCAGCAGCTTAGGATACAGGGGGCCGAACACTGAAGCTTTCTTT	CASSLGYRGPNTEAFF
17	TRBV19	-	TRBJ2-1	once	TGTGCCAGTAGTATTTCAGGGGTCCCGAGCTCCTACAATGAGCAGTTCTTC	CASSISGVPSSYNEQFF
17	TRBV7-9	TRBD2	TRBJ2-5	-	TGTGCCAGCAGCTTATGGGGCCTAGCGGGGGGTCGAGAGACCCAGTACTTC	CASSLWGLAGGRETQYF
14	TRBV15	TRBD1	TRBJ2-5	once	TGTGCCACCAGCACTAGACAGGGTCAAGAGACCCAGTACTTC	CATSTRQGQETQYF
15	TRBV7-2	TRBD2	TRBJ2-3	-	TGTGCCAGCGCCCGTGTTGCGGGGGGCACAGATACGCAGTATTTT	CASARVAGGTDTQYF
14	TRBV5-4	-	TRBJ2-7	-	TGTGCCAGCACCGAAGGAGGGGAAAAGGACGAGCAGTACTTC	CASTEGGEKDEQYF
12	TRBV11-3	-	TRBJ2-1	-	TGTGCCAGCAGCCCCCCCTTGAATGAGCAGTTCTTC	CASSPPLNEQFF
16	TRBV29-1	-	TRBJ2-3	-	TGCAGCGTTGATACTCGGGACTTAACTAGCACAGATACGCAGTATTTT	CSVDTRDLTSTDTQYF
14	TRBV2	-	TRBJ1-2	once	TGTGCCAGCAGGGCAACAGTTGACCTCTATGGCTACACCTTC	CASRATVDLYGYTF
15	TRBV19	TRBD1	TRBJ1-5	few	TGTGCCAGTAGTCTCGGGACAGAAGGTATCCAGCCCCAGCATTTT	CASSLGTEGIQPQHF
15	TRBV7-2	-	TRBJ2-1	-	TGTGCCAGCAGCTCCGGGGGGCCCTCCTACAATGAGCAGTTCTTC	CASSSGGPSYNEQFF
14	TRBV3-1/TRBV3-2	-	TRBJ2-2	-	TGTGCCAGCAGCCAATTAGAAAACACCGGGGAGCTGTTTTTT	CASSQLENTGELFF
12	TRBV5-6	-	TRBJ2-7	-	TGTGCCAGCAGCTTGATGGGGGGCGAGCAGTACTTC	CASSLMGGEQYF
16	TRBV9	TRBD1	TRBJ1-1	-	TGTGCCAGCAGCGTAGGGCTCGGACAGGGCGACACTGAAGCTTTCTTT	CASSVGLGQGDTEAFF
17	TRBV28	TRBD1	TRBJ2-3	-	TGTGCCAGCAGTTCCCCGCCGGGACAGGGCCTAGGGGATACGCAGTATTTT	CASSSPPGQGLGDTQYF
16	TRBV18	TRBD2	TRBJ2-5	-	TGTGCCAGCTCACCGTCCCTAGCGGGGGGAAAAGAGACCCAGTACTTC	CASSPSLAGGKETQYF
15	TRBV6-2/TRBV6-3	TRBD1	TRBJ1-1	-	TGTGCCAGCAGTTACTCGACAGGGATGGACACTGAAGCTTTCTTT	CASSYSTGMDTEAFF
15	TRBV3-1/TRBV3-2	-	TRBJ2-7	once	TGTGCCAGCAGCCAAGCGTCACGGTCTTCCTACGAGCAGTACTTC	CASSQASRSSYEQYF
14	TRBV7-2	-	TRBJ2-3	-	TGTGCCAGCAGCCTCACCAGGGGCACAGATACGCAGTATTTT	CASSLTRGTDTQYF
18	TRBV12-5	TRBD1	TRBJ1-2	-	TGTGCTAGTGGTTTGGTAAGGGGGGACAGGCAACCTAACTATGGCTACACCTTC	CASGLVRGDRQPNYGYTF